Following are 22 T cell receptor beta chains from one sample sequenced in a study of long-term antiretroviral therapy in people with HIV. An immunoSEQ assay, version v3.0, was performed at survey level. Libraries were prepared by immunoSEQ multiplex PCR; TCRdb keeps only in-frame clonotypes and omits some of them. The sample includes roughly 14,000 clones, just over 75% of them seen just once. Sequences were derived from unsorted PBMCs, sampled 1.3 years before starting antiretroviral therapy. These TCRs come from a man aged 40-50 years with HIV.

The chain links TRBV7-9 to TRBJ2-3; 7 nucleotides agree with TRBD2. J lost 2 bases, V lost 1 base, and 9 bases had no gene match. This CDR3 comprises 17 residues. Germline CDR1 and CDR2: SEHNR and FQNEAQ (reference sequence). CDR3 in amino acids: CASSLGWSGGFTDTQYF. CDR3 in DNA: TGTGCCAGCAGCTTAGGATGGTCGGGGGGATTCACAGATACGCAGTATTTT. The whole variable domain, remainder taken from reference TRBV7-9 and TRBJ2-3, is DTGVSQNPRHKITKRGQNVTFRCDPISEHNRLYWYRQTLGQGPEFLTYFQNEAQLEKSRLLSDRFSAERPKGSFSTLEIQRTEQGDSAMYLCASSLGWSGGFTDTQYFGPGTRLTVL.

Remarks on this clone: A junction boundary mismatches the germline segment, possibly from a read error. The genes are TRBV11-2 and TRBJ1-3; D possibly corresponds to TRBD1 (5 bases). The CDR3 contains 19 residues. Germline CDR1 reads SGHAT; CDR2 reads FQNNGV. CDR3 loop: CASTMDTHSATGLGSTIYF. In DNA, the CDR3 is TGTGCCAGCACCATGGACACCCACTCTGCCACTGGACTCGGAAGCACCATATATTTT.

This sequence joins TRBV5-1 and TRBJ2-7, with no clear D. The V gene lost 4 bases and the J gene lost 7 bases, with 21 bases spanning the gap. CDR1 SGHRS and CDR2 YFSETQ come from the germline V gene. The CDR3 contains 15 residues. CDR3 bases: TGCGCCAGCAGCCCGGACCCCCACATTACTGGAGAGCAGTACTTC. Translated, it gives CASSPDPHITGEQYF.

This clone was counted a single time. The rearrangement uses TRBV5-1 and TRBJ2-2, with D perhaps matching TRBD1 or TRBD2 (5 bases each). Germline CDR1 reads SGHRS; CDR2 reads YFSETQ. Trimming stripped 3 bases from V and 0 bases from J, with 12 bases between. This CDR3 spans 16 amino acids. The CDR3 spells CASSSPGPANTGELFF. As DNA, the CDR3 is TGCGCCAGCAGCTCCCCGGGACCCGCGAACACCGGGGAGCTGTTTTTT.

The rearrangement uses TRBV27 and TRBJ1-2, with D hard to call. Germline V gene sequence: CDR1 MNHEY, CDR2 SMNVEV (reference sequence). V lost 2 bases and J 4 bases, leaving 8 bases between the germline ends. The CDR3 covers 13 residues. Here the CDR3 reads CASSLGLTYGYTF. The CDR3 region has the DNA TGTGCCAGCAGTTTAGGTCTGACCTATGGCTACACCTTC.

This sequence joins TRBV5-4 and TRBJ2-1; 10 positions agree with TRBD2. After removal of 4 bases from V and 3 bases from J, the junction contained 10 bases not matched to a gene. The CDR3 has 17 amino acids. The germline V gene has CDR1 SGHNT and CDR2 YYREEE (reference sequence). CDR3 in DNA: TGTGCCAGCAGCGGGGGTGTTAGCGGGGGGTTCTACAATGAGCAGTTCTTC. Translation: CASSGGVSGGFYNEQFF.

The chain employs TRBV19 and TRBJ2-7; TRBD1 aligns across 8 bases. This CDR3 has 14 residues. Per the germline V gene, CDR1 is LNHDA and CDR2 is SQIVND (reference sequence). Unmatched junction bases numbered 4, after V lost 5 bases and J lost 1 base. CDR3 bases: TGTGCCAGTAGTCCATGGGACAGGTCCTACGAGCAGTACTTC. It encodes CASSPWDRSYEQYF.

The chain carries TRBV19 and TRBJ1-5, with D maybe TRBD1 (6 bases). This CDR3 has 13 residues. The V end lost 7 bases, the J end lost 7 bases, and 14 bases lay between the germline ends. The germline CDR1 and CDR2 sequences are LNHDA and SQIVND (reference sequence). The CDR3 region has the DNA TGTGCCAGTAAAGGGGGGGGTAGGCAGCCCCAGCATTTT. Translated, it gives CASKGGGRQPQHF.

The chain has TRBV5-5 and TRBJ1-3; TRBD1 aligns across 8 bases. With 4 bases clipped from V and 0 bases from J, the junction kept 6 bases outside the gene matches. Germline V gene data show CDR1 as SGHKS and CDR2 as YYEKEE (reference sequence). The CDR3 length is 16 residues. DNA of the CDR3: TGTGCCAGCAGCCTGTGGACAGGGTCCTCTGGAAACACCATATATTTT. It specifies CASSLWTGSSGNTIYF.

V usage is TRBV5-1 and J usage is TRBJ2-1; TRBD1 aligns across 10 bases. Germline assignment: CDR1 SGHRS and CDR2 YFSETQ. The CDR3 spans 15 residues. The V and J ends lost 4 bases and 3 bases, in that order; junction bases with no gene match: 4. The CDR3 DNA sequence: TGCGCCAGCAGCCCAGGGACAGGGGACTACAATGAGCAGTTCTTC. It specifies CASSPGTGDYNEQFF.

The rearrangement uses TRBV5-1 and TRBJ2-7; 7 bases line up with TRBD1. Unmatched junction bases numbered 7, after V lost 3 bases and J lost 4 bases. The CDR3 is made up of 14 amino acids. The germline CDR1 and CDR2 sequences are SGHRS and YFSETQ. The CDR3 DNA sequence: TGCGCCAGCAGCTGGGCCGGACAGGTATACGAGCAGTACTTC. This encodes CASSWAGQVYEQYF. Complete variable domain (other parts from reference TRBV5-1 and TRBJ2-7): KAGVTQTPRYLIKTRGQQVTLSCSPISGHRSVSWYQQTPGQGLQFLFEYFSETQRNKGNFPGRFSGRQFSNSRSEMNVSTLELGDSALYLCASSWAGQVYEQYFGPGTRLTVT.

The CDR3 DNA is TGTGCCAGCAGCCTCCGGGACAGGACTTCCTACGAGCAGTACTTC. This encodes CASSLRDRTSYEQYF. The rearrangement uses TRBV6-1 and TRBJ2-7, with 8 bases identical to TRBD1. CDR3 size: 15 residues. J was trimmed by 1 base and V by 6 bases; bases with no gene match: 8. Germline lookup yields CDR1 MNHNS and CDR2 SASEGT.

The rearrangement uses TRBV7-2 and TRBJ2-7; D possibly corresponds to TRBD1 (6 bases). Germline CDR1 reads SGHTA; CDR2 reads FQGNSA. V dropped 6 bases and J dropped 6 bases, with 21 bases sitting between them. The CDR3 loop spans 15 amino acids. The CDR3 spells CASSPTGRLGSEQYF. The CDR3 coding sequence is TGTGCCAGCAGTCCCACAGGGCGGTTAGGGAGCGAGCAGTACTTC.

V usage is TRBV11-2 and J usage is TRBJ2-2; D is unresolved. CDR1 and CDR2 (germline): SGHAT, FQNNGV. The CDR3 is 14 amino acids. V was pared by 0 bases and J by 3 bases, with 5 bases between. The CDR3 protein is CASSLESHTGELFF. CDR3 sequence (DNA): TGTGCCAGCAGCTTAGAGTCCCACACCGGGGAGCTGTTTTTT.

The chain uses TRBV1 and TRBJ2-7. TRBV1 is reported as a pseudogene. CDR3 length equals 13 residues. The CDR3 DNA reads as TGCACCAGCCCGGTCAGAAGCTCCTACGAGCAGTACTTC. Residues: CTSPVRSSYEQYF.

This clone was observed a handful of times. The chain recombines TRBV5-4 with TRBJ1-2; 7 nucleotides align to TRBD1. Germline V gene sequence: CDR1 SGHNT, CDR2 YYREEE (reference sequence). CDR3 length: 12 amino acids. Written as DNA, the CDR3 is TGTGCTTTCCAGGGGGCTAACTATGGCTACACCTTC. Translated: CAFQGANYGYTF.

V usage is TRBV7-9 and J usage is TRBJ2-1; D is perhaps TRBD2 (6 bases). Germline-derived CDR1 and CDR2 are SEHNR and FQNEAQ (reference sequence). The germline V and J ends were trimmed by 6 bases and 6 bases, with 12 bases remaining between them. The CDR3 contains 13 residues. In DNA form, the CDR3 reads TGTGCCAGCAGAGGGACTTCTTCCAATGAGCAGTTCTTC. Translated: CASRGTSSNEQFF.

This clone was observed a handful of times. The chain carries TRBV19 and TRBJ1-5; 10 bases are shared with TRBD1. Unmatched junction bases numbered 5, after V lost 5 bases and J lost 7 bases. Germline CDR1 reads LNHDA; CDR2 reads SQIVND (reference sequence). The CDR3 has 14 amino acids. Here the CDR3 reads CASSDRGLRQPQHF. The CDR3, as DNA: TGTGCCAGTAGTGACAGGGGGCTTCGCCAGCCCCAGCATTTT.

V usage is TRBV27 and J usage is TRBJ2-3; 10 nucleotides align to TRBD2. The germline gives CDR1 MNHEY, CDR2 SMNVEV (reference sequence). The CDR3 spans 16 residues. V shed 6 bases, J shed 3 bases, and the junction held 9 bases outside the gene matches. CDR3 region: CASSALAGFSTDTQYF. Written as DNA, the CDR3 is TGTGCCAGCAGCGCACTAGCGGGGTTTAGTACAGATACGCAGTATTTT.

This chain links TRBV6-5 with TRBJ2-7; TRBD1 or TRBD2 may be the D gene (5 bases each). Trimming shortened V by 4 bases and J by 7 bases, and 11 bases separated the two germline ends. The CDR3 sequence is 12 residues long. Germline lookup yields CDR1 MNHEY and CDR2 SVGAGI. The CDR3 reads CASSSTADEQYF. The CDR3 DNA sequence: TGTGCCAGCAGTTCGACAGCGGATGAGCAGTACTTC.

The chain is built from TRBV7-9 and TRBJ1-4; 7 nucleotides match TRBD1. CDR1 is SEHNR, CDR2 FQNEAQ, per germline (reference sequence). The CDR3 extends over 17 amino acids. Trimming cost V 4 bases and J 2 bases; bases outside gene matches: 10. The CDR3 region is CASSYQNRGVTNEKLFF. As DNA, the CDR3 is TGTGCCAGCAGCTACCAAAACAGGGGAGTCACTAATGAAAAACTGTTTTTT.

The chain links TRBV11-2 to TRBJ2-7, with a weak D call TRBD1 (6 bases). The CDR3 contains 15 residues. CDR1 and CDR2 from the germline V gene are SGHAT and FQNNGV. Trimming pared 1 base from V and 2 bases from J, leaving 12 bases between. The CDR3 DNA reads TGTGCCAGCAGCTTAGCTGGGGGCTCGACCTACGAGCAGTACTTC. Its protein product is CASSLAGGSTYEQYF.